This T cell receptor beta chain derives from a study of beta chain features in type 1 diabetes. Turning to the study itself: Age, gender and cell yields were alike across patients and healthy donors. Points from the study as a whole: A pattern of fewer insertions and more deletions at VDJ junctions was seen in type 1 diabetes patients.

Averaging approximately 0.11 L, one heparinised blood draw came from each individual donor. Sequenced material consisted of expressed TCRB transcripts (all of the isolated RNA was reverse transcribed). TCRdb keeps only in-frame clones here, not all; method: immunoSEQ multiplex PCR. The sample comprises 160,000 or so clones, around 10% of which are singletons, and roughly 2% rests with the top ten. This CDR3 is 16 amino acids long. V shed 2 bases and J shed 9 bases, with 20 bases lying between them. Germline V gene lookup returns CDR1 SGHTA and CDR2 FQGNSA. In the case of this clone: Its matching antigen is unknown.

The sequenced material came from central memory CD4+ T cells from blood. The receptor comes from a man aged 18 to 29 in good health. The rearrangement links TRBV7-2 to TRBJ2-1; perhaps TRBD1 as D (6 bases). CDR3 residues: CASSLFGGRGKTEQFF. The CDR3 nucleotides read TGTGCCAGCAGCTTATTTGGGGGCAGAGGGAAAACTGAGCAGTTCTTC.